These 15 T cell receptor beta chains came from one sample sequenced in a study of blood T cell repertoires in COVID-19 (TCRdb year 2020). The library was produced with the immunoSEQ multiplex PCR assay. Held by TCRdb, this immuneACCESS table contains in-frame sequences only and omits some clones. Under half of the omission traces to an unresolved V gene where checked; the cause of the rest is unknown. The sample table holds some 110,000 clones, of which approximately 84% were seen once. The ten largest clonotypes hold 1.1% to 1.5% of the sample. Material: peripheral blood. All receptors derive from a man between 40 and 49 years old with acute or convalescent COVID-19.

This clone was observed a single time. The chain recombines TRBV7-9 with TRBJ1-2; D unresolved. V shed 5 bases and J shed 3 bases, with 13 bases lying between them. CDR1 SEHNR and CDR2 FQNEAQ come from the germline V gene (reference sequence). This CDR3 comprises 14 residues. CDR3 amino acids: CASSLRGGDYGYTF. The CDR3 bases are TGTGCCAGCAGCCTTCGGGGTGGGGACTATGGCTACACCTTC.

The rearrangement uses TRBV28 and TRBJ1-5; 9 bases agree with TRBD1. Germline loops: CDR1 MDHEN, CDR2 SYDVKM. The CDR3 is 17 amino acids. V gave up 2 bases and J gave up 4 bases; unmatched junction bases: 9. The CDR3 protein is CASSLLSTGGDNQPQHF. The CDR3 nucleotides are TGTGCCAGCAGTTTACTATCGACAGGGGGGGATAATCAGCCCCAGCATTTT.

This sequence joins TRBV5-1 and TRBJ2-3; no clear D. The V and J ends lost 4 bases and 0 bases respectively, with 15 bases between them. Germline V gene lookup returns CDR1 SGHRS and CDR2 YFSETQ. This CDR3 has 16 amino acids. The CDR3 here is CASSRIGGASTDTQYF. The CDR3 DNA reads TGCGCCAGCAGCCGGATCGGCGGCGCTAGCACAGATACGCAGTATTTT.

V usage is TRBV6-6 and J usage is TRBJ2-7; D remains ambiguous. Looked up from germline, CDR1 is MNHNY and CDR2 is SVGAGI (reference sequence). CDR3 length equals 14 residues. The ends were cut back, 4 bases at V and 0 bases at J, with 10 bases in the middle. CDR3 in amino acids: CASSSGGSSYEQYF. The CDR3, as DNA: TGTGCCAGCAGTTCCGGCGGCAGCTCCTACGAGCAGTACTTC.

The chain carries TRBV7-2 and TRBJ2-1, with a weak D call TRBD1 (6 bases). The CDR3 is 16 residues long. V gave up 5 bases and J gave up 1 base, with 15 bases separating them. Germline loops: CDR1 SGHTA, CDR2 FQGNSA. The CDR3, as DNA: TGTGCCAGCAGCCTACAGGGACCGCGTTCCTACAATGAGCAGTTCTTC. Residues: CASSLQGPRSYNEQFF.

The chain is built from TRBV11-1 and TRBJ2-7, with D possibly being TRBD2 (5 bases). Germline V lookup: CDR1 SGHAT, CDR2 FQDESV (reference sequence). The CDR3 has 12 residues. V lost 5 bases and J lost 7, with 12 bases in between. The CDR3 region is CASSLNWEEQYF. The CDR3 region has the DNA TGTGCCAGCAGCCTTAACTGGGAGGAGCAGTACTTC.

This chain joins TRBV5-1 and TRBJ1-1; 7 bases match TRBD1. The CDR3 has 14 residues. V shed 3 bases and J 7 bases; nucleotides not matched to a gene: 9. Germline values: CDR1 SGHRS, CDR2 YFSETQ. The CDR3 reads CASSSRTGGFEAFF. CDR3 bases: TGCGCCAGCAGCTCAAGGACAGGCGGGTTTGAAGCTTTCTTT.

CDR3 amino acids: CASSLSPLRLAGGTYEQYF. CDR3 DNA sequence: TGTGCCAGCAGCTTAAGCCCGCTACGACTAGCGGGGGGGACCTACGAGCAGTACTTC. V is TRBV13 and J is TRBJ2-7; 14 bases map to TRBD2. Germline loops: CDR1 PRHDT, CDR2 FYEKMQ (reference sequence). The CDR3 has 19 amino acids. V lost 2 bases and J lost 2; bases outside the gene matches: 11.

The rearrangement joins TRBV3-1 (or the pseudogene TRBV3-2) to TRBJ2-3; D may be TRBD1 (6 bases). Germline values: CDR1 LGHDT, CDR2 YNNKEL (reference sequence). The V end was cut by 0 bases, the J end by 0 bases, with 19 bases between. CDR3 length: 19 amino acids. CDR3 coding DNA: TGTGCCAGCAGCCAAGAGGGGGCCGGGTCTCCTAGTAGCACAGATACGCAGTATTTT. Its translation: CASSQEGAGSPSSTDTQYF.

The CDR3 region has the DNA TGTGCCAGCAGTCAAAATAGCAATCAGCCCCAGCATTTT. Translated, it gives CASSQNSNQPQHF. The genes are TRBV2 and TRBJ1-5, with D uncertain. The CDR3 is 13 amino acids. Trimming stripped 5 bases from V and 0 bases from J, with 5 bases between. In germline, CDR1 is SNHLY, CDR2 FYNNEI.

This chain uses TRBV27 with TRBJ2-1; 11 nucleotides line up with TRBD1. Germline CDR1 MNHEY, CDR2 SMNVEV (reference sequence). The CDR3 is 15 residues long. The V segment lost 3 bases and the J segment 7 bases; nucleotides outside the gene matches: 5. The CDR3 DNA sequence: TGTGCCAGCAGTTTTCGGGGACAGGGGGTGAATGAGCAGTTCTTC. Its protein product is CASSFRGQGVNEQFF.

This clone was recorded a few times. V is TRBV19 and J is TRBJ1-5; no reliable D call. This CDR3 is built from 13 residues. Trimming removed 5 bases at V and 5 bases at J, with 10 bases between. Germline CDR1 LNHDA, CDR2 SQIVND (reference sequence). In DNA, the CDR3 is TGTGCCAGTAGTCTTCGCGGAGATCAGCCCCAGCATTTT. Translation: CASSLRGDQPQHF. Variable domain in full (rest from reference TRBV19 and TRBJ1-5): DGGITQSPKYLFRKEGQNVTLSCEQNLNHDAMYWYRQDPGQGLRLIYYSQIVNDFQKGDIAEGYSVSREKKESFPLTVTSAQKNPTAFYLCASSLRGDQPQHFGDGTRLSIL.

This chain joins TRBV6-5 and TRBJ2-5; perhaps TRBD2 as D (5 bases). The CDR3 contains 10 residues. CDR1 is MNHEY and CDR2 is SVGAGI in the germline V gene. V gave up 6 bases and J gave up 11 bases, with 10 bases separating them. The CDR3 sequence is CASSGVFQYF. The CDR3 DNA is TGTGCCAGCAGCGGGGTCTTTCAGTACTTC.

The chain recombines TRBV5-1 with TRBJ1-4, with 10 positions matching TRBD1. With 4 bases clipped from V and 8 bases from J, the junction kept 11 bases outside the gene matches. Germline V lookup: CDR1 SGHRS, CDR2 YFSETQ. This CDR3 has 16 amino acids. The chain's CDR3 is CASSLGQGTGGEKLFF. CDR3 sequence (DNA): TGCGCCAGCAGCCTGGGACAGGGGACCGGAGGAGAAAAACTGTTTTTT.

The chain links TRBV2 to TRBJ2-5; a possible D gene is TRBD2 (5 bases). The V gene lost 2 bases and the J gene lost 1 base, with 14 bases spanning the gap. Per germline, CDR1 SNHLY and CDR2 FYNNEI. The CDR3 is 16 amino acids. The CDR3 sequence: CASSENGVRSQETQYF. The CDR3 bases are TGTGCCAGCAGTGAAAACGGGGTCAGGTCCCAAGAGACCCAGTACTTC. The complete variable domain, with remaining parts taken from reference TRBV2 and TRBJ2-5, reads EPEVTQTPSHQVTQMGQEVILRCVPISNHLYFYWYRQILGQKVEFLVSFYNNEISEKSEIFDDQFSVERPDGSNFTLKIRSTKLEDSAMYFCASSENGVRSQETQYFGPGTRLLVL.